These T cell receptor beta chains were read from a single sample in a study of cytomegalovirus exposure and HLA in healthy donors. Sequenced by immunoSEQ multiplex PCR; TCRdb stores in-frame clones only, minus some. The data show about 100,000 clones, under 85% seen once. Sequenced sample: PBMCs. The receptors were gathered from a woman in her late teens or twenties in good health and CMV-seronegative. Each CDR3 is given with its conserved first and last residue. D genes are given only for firm matches. Clone size appears in some rows only: once, few, many, or a class for an expanded clone.

j_gene: TRBJ2-2; v_gene: TRBV28; d_gene: TRBD1; abundance: NA; CDR3nt: TGTGCCAGCAGCATCTTGAGCAGGGGGCACACCGGGGAGCTGTTTTTT; CDR3aa: CASSILSRGHTGELFF
j_gene: TRBJ2-3; v_gene: TRBV28; d_gene: TRBD1; abundance: NA; CDR3nt: TGTGCCAGCGGCTTGTTGGCGACAGGGAATCCCACAGATACGCAGTATTTT; CDR3aa: CASGLLATGNPTDTQYF
j_gene: TRBJ1-1; v_gene: TRBV29-1; d_gene: NA; abundance: NA; CDR3nt: TGCAGCGTCGATCACAAGAACACTGAAGCTTTCTTT; CDR3aa: CSVDHKNTEAFF
j_gene: TRBJ1-4; v_gene: TRBV9; d_gene: NA; abundance: once; CDR3nt: TGTGCCAGCAGCGTGGCGGATAATGAAAAACTGTTTTTT; CDR3aa: CASSVADNEKLFF
j_gene: TRBJ1-1; v_gene: TRBV5-5; d_gene: TRBD1; abundance: few; CDR3nt: TGTGCCAGCAGCTGGGGGGACAGGGTCGACACTGAAGCTTTCTTT; CDR3aa: CASSWGDRVDTEAFF
j_gene: TRBJ2-5; v_gene: TRBV5-4; d_gene: TRBD1; abundance: NA; CDR3nt: TGTGCCAGCAGCTTGGATCGGACAGGGGTTGGAGAGACCCAGTACTTC; CDR3aa: CASSLDRTGVGETQYF
j_gene: TRBJ1-1; v_gene: TRBV5-1; d_gene: NA; abundance: NA; CDR3nt: TGCGCCAGAGACAATAACACTGAAGCTTTCTTT; CDR3aa: CARDNNTEAFF
j_gene: TRBJ1-3; v_gene: TRBV15; d_gene: NA; abundance: few; CDR3nt: TGTGCCACCAGCAGAGGGGACTTCCTCTCTGGAAACACCATATATTTT; CDR3aa: CATSRGDFLSGNTIYF
j_gene: TRBJ1-4; v_gene: TRBV18; d_gene: TRBD1; abundance: NA; CDR3nt: TGTGCCAGCTCATCTCCCCGACAGGGTAATGAAAAACTGTTTTTT; CDR3aa: CASSSPRQGNEKLFF
j_gene: TRBJ1-1; v_gene: TRBV5-1; d_gene: TRBD1; abundance: NA; CDR3nt: TGCGCCAGCAGCCCACGGACAGGGAACACTGAAGCTTTCTTT; CDR3aa: CASSPRTGNTEAFF
j_gene: TRBJ1-1; v_gene: TRBV2; d_gene: NA; abundance: NA; CDR3nt: TGTGCCAGCAGCCCCCCGGGGGGGGTAGTCACTGAAGCTTTCTTT; CDR3aa: CASSPPGGVVTEAFF
j_gene: TRBJ1-1; v_gene: TRBV28; d_gene: TRBD1; abundance: NA; CDR3nt: TGTGCCAGCAGTTTAGGACAGGGCCCCACTGAAGCTTTCTTT; CDR3aa: CASSLGQGPTEAFF
j_gene: TRBJ1-5; v_gene: TRBV10-3; d_gene: NA; abundance: NA; CDR3nt: TGTGCCATCAGTGAGTCCGTTAATCAGCCCCAGCATTTT; CDR3aa: CAISESVNQPQHF
j_gene: TRBJ1-5; v_gene: TRBV5-1; d_gene: NA; abundance: few; CDR3nt: TGCGCCAGCAGCTTGGTAGGGGCTAGCAATCAGCCCCAGCATTTT; CDR3aa: CASSLVGASNQPQHF
j_gene: TRBJ1-3; v_gene: TRBV5-1; d_gene: NA; abundance: NA; CDR3nt: TGCGCCAGCAGCTTGAGGGAGGGTGGAAACACCATATATTTT; CDR3aa: CASSLREGGNTIYF
j_gene: TRBJ1-1; v_gene: TRBV7-9; d_gene: TRBD1; abundance: NA; CDR3nt: TGTGCCAGCAGCTTAGGACAGGGTAAAGGTGAAGCTTTCTTT; CDR3aa: CASSLGQGKGEAFF
j_gene: TRBJ2-5; v_gene: TRBV7-9; d_gene: NA; abundance: NA; CDR3nt: TGTGCCAGCAGCTTAGCTCTAGAGCGAGAGACCCAGTACTTC; CDR3aa: CASSLALERETQYF
j_gene: TRBJ1-2; v_gene: TRBV6-1; d_gene: NA; abundance: few; CDR3nt: TGTGCCAGCAGCGACTATGGCTACACCTTC; CDR3aa: CASSDYGYTF
j_gene: TRBJ2-2; v_gene: TRBV18; d_gene: NA; abundance: once; CDR3nt: TGTGCCAGCTCACCACCGGCTTGGGGCAGCACCGGGGAGCTGTTTTTT; CDR3aa: CASSPPAWGSTGELFF
j_gene: TRBJ1-2; v_gene: TRBV5-1; d_gene: NA; abundance: NA; CDR3nt: TGCGCCAGCAGCTTGACAGGGTACGATGGCTACACCTTC; CDR3aa: CASSLTGYDGYTF
j_gene: TRBJ1-5; v_gene: TRBV6-6; d_gene: TRBD1; abundance: NA; CDR3nt: TGTGCCAGCAGCCCTCTAGGGACAGCCCATCAGCCCCAGCATTTT; CDR3aa: CASSPLGTAHQPQHF
j_gene: TRBJ1-5; v_gene: TRBV28; d_gene: NA; abundance: NA; CDR3nt: TGTGCCAGCGGGGGCAGGATGGGGCCTAATCAGCCCCAGCATTTT; CDR3aa: CASGGRMGPNQPQHF
j_gene: TRBJ2-7; v_gene: TRBV5-4; d_gene: NA; abundance: NA; CDR3nt: TGTGCCAGCAGTCCCGGGACAAACTACGAGCAGTACTTC; CDR3aa: CASSPGTNYEQYF
j_gene: TRBJ2-7; v_gene: TRBV5-8; d_gene: NA; abundance: once; CDR3nt: TGTGCCAGCAGCTTAGGAAAGGACGGAGGGTACGAGCAGTACTTC; CDR3aa: CASSLGKDGGYEQYF
j_gene: TRBJ2-5; v_gene: TRBV6-1; d_gene: NA; abundance: NA; CDR3nt: TGTGCCAGCAGTGGCCGAGGGGAGACCCAGTACTTC; CDR3aa: CASSGRGETQYF
j_gene: TRBJ2-3; v_gene: TRBV7-9; d_gene: NA; abundance: NA; CDR3nt: TGTGCCAGCAGCTTAGCCCTGCGGGGACCGGTTTACGATACGCAGTATTTT; CDR3aa: CASSLALRGPVYDTQYF
j_gene: TRBJ2-1; v_gene: TRBV6-4; d_gene: TRBD2; abundance: once; CDR3nt: TGTGCCAGCAGTAACGGCGGGGGGGCCGGTGAGCAGTTCTTC; CDR3aa: CASSNGGGAGEQFF
j_gene: TRBJ2-7; v_gene: TRBV9; d_gene: NA; abundance: NA; CDR3nt: TGTGCCAGCAGCGAGGGGGGGCCCTCCTACGAGCAGTACTTC; CDR3aa: CASSEGGPSYEQYF
j_gene: TRBJ1-1; v_gene: TRBV27; d_gene: TRBD1; abundance: NA; CDR3nt: TGTGCCAGCACTACACCAGGGACAGCCAACACTGAAGCTTTCTTT; CDR3aa: CASTTPGTANTEAFF
j_gene: TRBJ2-2; v_gene: TRBV5-5; d_gene: NA; abundance: NA; CDR3nt: TGTGCCAGCAGCCCGGGGGACAACAGGGGCGGGGAGCTGTTTTTT; CDR3aa: CASSPGDNRGGELFF
j_gene: TRBJ1-2; v_gene: TRBV13; d_gene: NA; abundance: NA; CDR3nt: TGTGCCAGCAGCCCGGGACACTTCTATGGCTACACCTTC; CDR3aa: CASSPGHFYGYTF
j_gene: TRBJ2-3; v_gene: TRBV27; d_gene: TRBD2; abundance: NA; CDR3nt: TGTGCCAGCAGTTTACTAGGTAGCGGGGGGGGTTGGGCAGATACGCAGTATTTT; CDR3aa: CASSLLGSGGGWADTQYF
j_gene: TRBJ1-5; v_gene: TRBV25-1; d_gene: NA; abundance: NA; CDR3nt: TGTGCCAGCAGTCCCCGGGATAGAGGACAGCCCCAGCATTTT; CDR3aa: CASSPRDRGQPQHF
j_gene: TRBJ1-2; v_gene: TRBV30; d_gene: NA; abundance: once; CDR3nt: TGTGCCTGGAGCTGGAGGGGCGCGGACTATGGCTACACCTTC; CDR3aa: CAWSWRGADYGYTF
j_gene: TRBJ1-6; v_gene: TRBV19; d_gene: NA; abundance: NA; CDR3nt: TGTGCCAGCGACAGACAGTCTACAAATTCACCCCTCCACTTT; CDR3aa: CASDRQSTNSPLHF
j_gene: TRBJ2-5; v_gene: TRBV4-1; d_gene: TRBD2; abundance: NA; CDR3nt: TGCGCCAGCAGCCCAGGCACGGGACTAGCGGGGGCCCTCCCGGGAGAGACCCAGTACTTC; CDR3aa: CASSPGTGLAGALPGETQYF